A single sample gave rise to the 19 T cell receptor beta chains below, sequenced in a study of PD-1 blockade in classical Hodgkin lymphoma. Data came from immunoSEQ multiplex PCR; TCRdb stores just in-frame clones and leaves some out. This table holds approximately 22,000 clones, approximately 73% found once. After autologous stem cell transplantation all patients relapsed, and prior brentuximab vedotin exposure differed between cohorts. The source material was peripheral blood mononuclear cells (PBMCs), sampled before the second cycle of nivolumab. The origin of the receptors is a human donor with classical Hodgkin lymphoma.

This chain connects TRBV5-1 to TRBJ1-1; D gene unclear. CDR3 size: 12 residues. The germline V and J ends were trimmed by 3 bases and 4 bases, with 7 bases remaining between them. Germline V gene sequence: CDR1 SGHRS, CDR2 YFSETQ. The CDR3 loop reads CASSSQSTEAFF. The CDR3 nucleotides are TGCGCCAGCAGCTCCCAGAGCACTGAAGCTTTCTTT. The full variable domain, in which reference TRBV5-1 and TRBJ1-1 provide the parts outside the CDR3, is KAGVTQTPRYLIKTRGQQVTLSCSPISGHRSVSWYQQTPGQGLQFLFEYFSETQRNKGNFPGRFSGRQFSNSRSEMNVSTLELGDSALYLCASSSQSTEAFFGQGTRLTVV.

The rearrangement joins TRBV6-5 to TRBJ2-1; 9 nucleotides align to TRBD2. Germline CDR1 reads MNHEY; CDR2 reads SVGAGI. V trimming: 4 bases; J trimming: 10 bases; junction bases outside the gene matches: 8. This CDR3 is built from 14 residues. The CDR3 is CASSSWGLAGEQFF. CDR3 nucleotides: TGTGCCAGCAGTTCCTGGGGGCTAGCGGGAGAGCAGTTCTTC.

The CDR3 reads CASSPELGVYNEQFF. The CDR3 DNA sequence: TGTGCCAGCAGTCCCGAGTTGGGGGTGTACAATGAGCAGTTCTTC. The chain has TRBV6-6 and TRBJ2-1; either TRBD1 or TRBD2 may fit D (5 bases each). The length of the CDR3 is 15 residues. The V gene lost 5 bases and the J gene lost 4 bases, with 15 bases spanning the gap. Germline loops: CDR1 MNHNY, CDR2 SVGAGI (reference sequence).

The chain carries TRBV7-8 and TRBJ2-1; 13 nucleotides agree with TRBD2. The CDR3 is made up of 15 amino acids. V lost 5 bases, J lost 9 bases, and 7 bases stayed unmatched. CDR1 SGHVS and CDR2 FQNEAQ come from the germline V gene. CDR3 region: CASSRRTSGSGEQFF. The CDR3 DNA reads as TGTGCCAGCAGCCGCCGGACTAGCGGGAGCGGTGAGCAGTTCTTC.

The V and J genes are TRBV4-1 and TRBJ1-2; tentatively, D is TRBD1 (5 bases). V lost 3 bases to trimming and J lost 0 bases, with 14 bases between them. The germline CDR1 and CDR2 sequences are MGHRA and YSYEKL. The CDR3 is 16 residues long. CDR3 nucleotides: TGCGCCAGCAGCCACCCCTCAAGGGGAGCTAACTATGGCTACACCTTC. This translates into CASSHPSRGANYGYTF.

This clone qualifies as medium-sized (0.01 to 0.1%). The chain joins TRBV7-9 to TRBJ1-2; D is ambiguous. The CDR3 totals 13 residues. V was pared by 5 bases and J by 4 bases, with 11 bases between. Germline CDR1 is SEHNR and CDR2 is FQNEAQ (reference sequence). The CDR3 sequence: CASSQDDGYGYTF. In nucleotides, the CDR3 is TGTGCCAGCAGCCAAGACGACGGCTATGGCTACACCTTC.

The chain recombines TRBV21-1 with TRBJ1-5; the DNA was not used to check the table's D call, TRBD1. TRBV21-1 is a pseudogene segment. The CDR3 loop spans 16 amino acids. CDR3 bases: TGTGCCAGCAGCAAAGAACCCCTGGACAGGTATCAGCCCCAGCATTTT. This codes for CASSKEPLDRYQPQHF.

For the CDR3, the DNA is TGTGCCAGCAGCCATGATATGAACACTGAAGCTTTCTTT. This translates into CASSHDMNTEAFF. The chain carries TRBV7-9 and TRBJ1-1; D is unresolved. The CDR3 covers 13 residues. V was pared by 5 bases and J by 0 bases, with 7 bases between. Germline values: CDR1 SEHNR, CDR2 FQNEAQ (reference sequence). Full variable domain (outside the CDR3, taken from reference TRBV7-9 and TRBJ1-1): DTGVSQNPRHKITKRGQNVTFRCDPISEHNRLYWYRQTLGQGPEFLTYFQNEAQLEKSRLLSDRFSAERPKGSFSTLEIQRTEQGDSAMYLCASSHDMNTEAFFGQGTRLTVV.

This clone appeared a few times. This chain joins TRBV6-5 and TRBJ2-1, with 9 bases that match TRBD1. The CDR3 is 15 residues long. The germline V gene has CDR1 MNHEY and CDR2 SVGAGI. The trim removed 3 bases at V and 5 bases at J, leaving 5 bases unmatched. The CDR3 region has the DNA TGTGCCAGCAGTTATAAAGGACAGGGGAACAATGAGCAGTTCTTC. The encoded protein is CASSYKGQGNNEQFF.

This clone showed up just once. The V call is TRBV5-8, the J call TRBJ1-1; D is undetermined. The V end lost 1 base, the J end lost 0 bases, and 10 bases lay between the germline ends. Germline CDR1 SGHTS, CDR2 YDEGEE. This CDR3 has 15 amino acids. The CDR3 region is CASSLQLSVNTEAFF. CDR3 DNA: TGTGCCAGCAGCTTGCAGTTGAGCGTGAACACTGAAGCTTTCTTT.

V gene TRBV5-1 combines with J gene TRBJ2-7, with D tentatively TRBD2 (6 bases). CDR3 size: 13 residues. Germline-derived CDR1 and CDR2 are SGHRS and YFSETQ. Trimming removed 4 bases from V and 12 bases from J, with 20 bases in between. The CDR3 here is CASSEDSVRGLYF. The CDR3 nucleotides read TGCGCCAGCAGCGAAGACTCGGTCCGGGGGTTGTACTTC. Based on the CDR3 plus reference TRBV5-1 and TRBJ2-7, the full variable domain is KAGVTQTPRYLIKTRGQQVTLSCSPISGHRSVSWYQQTPGQGLQFLFEYFSETQRNKGNFPGRFSGRQFSNSRSEMNVSTLELGDSALYLCASSEDSVRGLYFGPGTRLTVT.

This rearrangement joins TRBV7-2 to TRBJ2-1, with a possible D match to TRBD1 (5 bases). The length of the CDR3 is 17 residues. In germline, CDR1 is SGHTA, CDR2 FQGNSA. V dropped 5 bases and J dropped 0 bases, with 17 bases sitting between them. The CDR3 sequence: CASSPTLGASSYNEQFF. The CDR3 bases are TGTGCCAGCAGCCCGACCCTAGGGGCCAGCTCCTACAATGAGCAGTTCTTC.

This clone was seen a single time. This chain links TRBV7-2 with TRBJ1-2, with D possibly matching TRBD1 (6 bases). Germline lookup yields CDR1 SGHTA and CDR2 FQGNSA. V shed 5 bases and J shed 2 bases, with 21 bases lying between them. The CDR3 consists of 17 residues. CDR3 nucleotides: TGTGCCAGCAGCCCCAGGGTTGGAGGGACATCAAACTATGGCTACACCTTC. Amino acids: CASSPRVGGTSNYGYTF.

The gene calls are TRBV5-1 and TRBJ2-1; D is undetermined. The CDR3 consists of 15 residues. CDR1 SGHRS and CDR2 YFSETQ come from the germline V gene. Between the trimmed V and J ends, which lost 2 bases and 4 bases, there was a span of 13 bases. CDR3 sequence (DNA): TGCGCCAGCAGCTTATCCCCTAACTATTACAATGAGCAGTTCTTC. This codes for CASSLSPNYYNEQFF.

This clone was detected only once. CDR3 nucleotides: TGTGCCAGCAGGGAAACAGGGGTTAGCAATCAGCCCCAGCATTTT. Amino acid sequence: CASRETGVSNQPQHF. V gene TRBV6-6 combines with J gene TRBJ1-5; 7 nucleotides agree with TRBD1. V was pared by 6 bases and J by 0 bases, with 5 bases of the junction left unmatched. Germline values: CDR1 MNHNY, CDR2 SVGAGI (reference sequence). This CDR3 region has 15 residues.

This clone was found a few times. The chain links TRBV5-1 to TRBJ1-2; no clear D. Trimming cost V 1 base and J 5 bases, with 6 bases left between them. Per germline, CDR1 SGHRS and CDR2 YFSETQ. The CDR3 consists of 12 residues. CDR3 DNA sequence: TGCGCCAGCAGCTTGTCAGGTTATGGCTACACCTTC. It yields the protein CASSLSGYGYTF.

The gene calls are TRBV5-6 and TRBJ2-1, with D unresolved. CDR3 length: 14 residues. The germline CDR1 and CDR2 sequences are SGHDT and YYEEEE. Trimming took off 3 bases at V and 6 bases at J, with 13 bases between the two ends. For the CDR3, the DNA is TGTGCCAGCAGCTGGGCCACAGAATTCAATGAGCAGTTCTTC. Translated, it gives CASSWATEFNEQFF.

This chain joins TRBV18 and TRBJ2-1; D may be TRBD2 (5 bases). The V gene's germline CDR1 is KGHSH and CDR2 LQKENI. The CDR3 totals 15 residues. With 4 bases removed from V and 5 bases from J, the gap between germline ends came to 15 bases. The CDR3 bases are TGTGCCAGCTCACAACGCCAGCGGAACAACAATGAGCAGTTCTTC. Translated: CASSQRQRNNNEQFF.

This clone was seen just once. The CDR3 sequence is CASSLSTPGAQYF. CDR3 coding DNA: TGTGCCAGCAGTTTATCGACCCCAGGAGCGCAGTATTTT. The rearrangement links TRBV27 to TRBJ2-3; D is unresolved. The length of the CDR3 is 13 residues. Deletions cut 0 bases from V and 10 bases from J, with 11 bases between. The germline V gene has CDR1 MNHEY and CDR2 SMNVEV (reference sequence).